This T cell receptor (beta chain) was identified during a study of CD8+CD57+ T cells in acquired aplastic anemia (dated by TCRdb to between 2018 and 2020). As for the study more broadly: A mean of approximately 3 ug of DNA, ranging from 0.2 to 27.4 ug, was extracted from sorted CD4+ and CD8+ cells. CD8+CD57+ expansion was defined as frequency above the mean frequency observed in healthy subjects.

What the authors observed across the whole study: Approximately 27 CD8+ CDR3 sequences were found in both patients and controls but appeared to be highly expressed in patients and within the immunodominant clones of the patients. No significant difference in CD8+ Simpson's diversity was found between patients and healthy controls (P=0.060).

Profiling of TCR beta VDJ combinations and CDR3 sequences used genomic DNA as the template. An Illumina HiSeq 2000 was used for TCR repertoire sequencing. As for how the authors treated the data: TRBV/TRBJ rearrangement plots, CDR3 size and DJ length profiles, and Simpson's diversity index were used to evaluate the repertoires. The most abundant DNA sequence in the deep sequencing data was defined as the immunodominant clone. CDR3 amino acid sequences were screened for sharing across subjects and were compared with published repertoires and the VDJdb database. The public reads were reanalyzed by TCRdb: fastp trimming at Q25, MiXCR alignment, in-frame beta chains only. Entries are consolidated by CDR3 protein sequence, retaining the most common genes and DNA. These V and J calls derive from TCRdb rather than the authors' analysis. The sample table shows 180,000 or so distinct CDR3 sequences, and 47% are seen once. The top ten clones comprise more than 0.95% of the sample.

Inclusive of the bounding cysteine and phenylalanine, the CDR3 is 11 residues long. The sequence is cut down to CDR3 DNA, 33 bases in frame from base 1. V loses 0 bases of germline sequence and J loses 3 bases, and the interval between the two ends is 2 bases. The germline V gene (reference sequence) specifies DFQATT as CDR1 and SNEGSKA as CDR2. Remarks on this clonotype: Its specific antigen is unknown. Nothing much larger sits one base from this clone, and base qualities are not available.

The patients picked for sequencing were ones in whom flow cytometry had shown an expansion of CD8+CD57+ cells. Every patient had a diagnosis of severe acquired aplastic anemia based on International Study of Aplastic Anemia and Agranulocytosis and Camitta criteria. No therapy had been received by the patients at the time of blood sampling. In the study, sorted CD4+ and CD8+ blood T cells from patients with severe aplastic anemia and from healthy subjects underwent deep sequencing of TCR repertoires. Patients were enrolled under clinicaltrials.gov protocols 00001620, 01623167, 00001397, 00071045, 00081523 and 00961064 in the USA. Ficoll-Paque density gradient centrifugation was used to isolate peripheral blood mononuclear cells. Before DNA extraction, CD4+ and CD8+ T cells were sorted by FACS or by magnetic beads.

This sequence uses TRBV20-1 and TRBJ2-5; confidence is insufficient to name the D gene. The TCR originated in a human donor with aplastic anemia. Sequencing used sorted CD4+, CD8+, or CD8+CD57+ T cells (not recorded which) from PBMCs. The DNA sequence is as follows: TGCAGTGCTAGAGATGAAGAGACCCAGTACTTC. Its protein reads: CSARDEETQYF.